A selection of T cell receptor beta chains follows, all from one sample in a study of OX40 agonist ivuxolimab in advanced cancers. TCRdb's table, derived via immunoSEQ multiplex PCR, lists solely in-frame clones and lacks some. Found here are fewer than 40,000 clones, more than 85% of them singletons; the top ten hold around a fifth. The sequenced sample was CD4+ or CD8+ T cells sorted from blood, obtained in a trial of the OX40 agonist ivuxolimab. These receptors all stem from an adult with an advanced solid tumor such as melanoma, head and neck, liver or kidney cancer. Both conserved end residues are part of each CDR3. D genes are given only for firm matches. Size is omitted from some rows. Given values are once, few, many or a class for expanded clones.

abundance	v_gene	j_gene	d_gene	CDR3aa	CDR3nt
-	TRBV15	TRBJ2-7	-	CATSRDWRGDEQYF	TGTGCCACCAGCAGAGATTGGCGGGGAGACGAGCAGTACTTC
once	TRBV5-1	TRBJ1-3	-	CASSLDPAGNTIYF	TGCGCCAGCAGCTTGGACCCGGCTGGAAACACCATATATTTT
-	TRBV5-4	TRBJ2-3	-	CASSLNWSGGPLRFSDTQYF	TGTGCCAGCAGCCTCAACTGGAGTGGGGGCCCTCTGAGATTTTCAGATACGCAGTATTTT
-	TRBV19	TRBJ1-5	-	CASTAVQSNQPQHF	TGTGCCAGTACCGCTGTCCAAAGCAATCAGCCCCAGCATTTT
-	TRBV4-1	TRBJ2-7	-	CASSQEVWTVLSYEQYF	TGCGCCAGCAGCCAAGAGGTTTGGACAGTTCTCTCCTACGAGCAGTACTTC
-	TRBV12-5	TRBJ1-5	-	CASGSPGAAPQHF	TGTGCTAGTGGTTCACCGGGGGCAGCGCCCCAGCATTTT
-	TRBV30	TRBJ1-5	-	CAWSVSAGSNQPQHF	TGTGCCTGGAGTGTAAGTGCAGGATCTAATCAGCCCCAGCATTTT
-	TRBV27	TRBJ2-7	-	CASKALGSYEQYF	TGTGCCAGCAAGGCATTAGGCTCCTACGAGCAGTACTTC
once	TRBV5-1	TRBJ2-6	TRBD1	CASSLGGTVSGANVLTF	TGCGCCAGCAGCTTGGGGGGGACAGTCTCTGGGGCCAACGTCCTGACTTTC
-	TRBV27	TRBJ2-2	-	CASRRVTGELFF	TGTGCCAGCAGGCGGGTCACCGGGGAGCTGTTTTTT
-	TRBV10-3	TRBJ2-3	TRBD1	CAISESHRTGYTDTQYF	TGTGCCATCAGTGAGTCACACCGGACAGGGTACACAGATACGCAGTATTTT
-	TRBV7-3	TRBJ2-2	TRBD2	CASSLPGTSGGVNTGELFF	TGTGCCAGCAGCTTACCCGGGACTAGCGGGGGGGTGAACACCGGGGAGCTGTTTTTT
-	TRBV4-1	TRBJ2-1	TRBD1	CASSYGQDNEQFF	TGCGCCAGCAGCTATGGACAGGACAATGAGCAGTTCTTC
-	TRBV27	TRBJ2-7	-	CASSGGTVPSYEQYF	TGTGCCAGCAGTGGCGGGACAGTACCCTCCTACGAGCAGTACTTC
-	TRBV19	TRBJ1-6	TRBD1	CASSLDRASWSPLHF	TGTGCCAGTAGTTTAGACAGGGCGTCGTGGTCACCCCTCCACTTT
-	TRBV25-1	TRBJ2-7	TRBD2	CASSVSGGGYEQYF	TGTGCCAGCAGTGTTAGCGGGGGAGGGTACGAGCAGTACTTC
few	TRBV6-6	TRBJ1-2	-	CASSYRSVANYGYTF	TGTGCCAGCAGTTACCGCTCCGTAGCTAACTATGGCTACACCTTC
-	TRBV30	TRBJ1-1	-	CAWRYGRLNTEAFF	TGTGCCTGGAGATATGGGCGTCTGAACACTGAAGCTTTCTTT
-	TRBV4-3	TRBJ2-1	-	CASSQDRGPPYNEQFF	TGCGCCAGCAGCCAAGATCGAGGGCCGCCCTACAATGAGCAGTTCTTC
once	TRBV27	TRBJ2-7	-	CASSGGGPPYEQYF	TGTGCCAGCAGTGGAGGGGGCCCCCCTTACGAGCAGTACTTC
-	TRBV14	TRBJ2-3	-	CASSRQSRVDTQYF	TGTGCCAGCAGCCGTCAGTCCCGAGTGGATACGCAGTATTTT
-	TRBV6-6	TRBJ2-7	TRBD2	CASSQRGAVYEQYF	TGTGCCAGCAGTCAGCGGGGGGCCGTGTACGAGCAGTACTTC